This TCR beta chain was obtained from a study of blood T cell repertoires in COVID-19. Overall study: The United States, Italy and Spain provided the acute and convalescent COVID-19 samples. The cDNA or gDNA used as material had been derived from T cells, B-cell-depleted T cells, or PBMCs.

How the authors handled the data: Estimates of nucleated cell counts were drawn from the amplification of reference gene primers. Generated by immunoSEQ multiplex PCR, the TCRdb table keeps only in-frame clones and is missing some. V, J and clone size derive from that table, while D and trimming were established from the DNA sequence. The sample includes some 190,000 clones, about 88% seen only once; the top ten take approximately 5.6%. Deletions cut 4 bases from V and 5 bases from J, with 19 bases between. CDR3 length equals 15 residues. CDR1 is SGHRS, CDR2 YFSETQ, per germline. This clone came up once.

The TCR was taken from a woman in her thirties or forties who had recovered from COVID-19. The specimen was peripheral blood. The gene calls are TRBV5-1 and TRBJ2-7; possible D gene TRBD2, 6 bases. Here the CDR3 reads CASSRGTATKDEQYF. The CDR3 region has the DNA TGCGCCAGCAGCCGGGGGACGGCAACTAAAGACGAGCAGTACTTC.